This record covers a single T cell receptor beta chain. Its cognate antigen is unknown. This entry comes from a study of T cells after yellow fever vaccination. Study background: SMART-Seq v4 Ultra Low Input prepared the low-cell-number fractions.

TCRdb re-called the 5' RACE reads through MiXCR, storing one row per CDR3 protein. The sample lists hundreds of thousands of distinct CDR3 sequences; about 17% were seen once. Findings and caveats of the study: A minor fraction of clonotypes spanned both CD4 and CD8 compartments.

CDR3 length: 13 residues. Germline-derived CDR1 and CDR2 are KGHSH and LQKENI. V was pared by 6 bases and J by 3 bases, with 12 bases between. V and J are TRBV18 and TRBJ2-7; D ambiguous. This TCR was recovered from a man aged 18-30 years who received the YFV17D yellow fever vaccine. The material was PBMCs, obtained before the yellow fever booster vaccination. CDR3 amino acids: CASSRGRVYEQYF. As DNA, the CDR3 is TGTGCCAGCTCTAGAGGACGGGTCTACGAGCAGTACTTC.